This T cell receptor beta chain was captured in a study of blood T cell repertoires in COVID-19. On the study more broadly: Researchers got acute and convalescent COVID-19 samples from the United States, Italy and Spain. PBMCs, B-cell-depleted T cells, or T cells were the source of the cDNA or gDNA that made up the material.

Per the study methods: From reference gene primer amplification, estimates of nucleated cell counts were derived. Method: immunoSEQ multiplex PCR; TCRdb's copy keeps in-frame clones and lacks some. V and J calls and clone size are as listed in that table; D and trimming were resolved from the DNA. Of around 100,000 clones listed, around 92% were seen once; the top ten hold less than 4.5%. Trimming cost V 0 bases and J 10 bases, with 13 bases left between them. Looked up from germline, CDR1 is MNHEY and CDR2 is SVGAGI. CDR3 length: 15 amino acids. This sequence joins TRBV6-5 and TRBJ1-6, with D possibly being TRBD1 (5 bases). This TCR came from a man between 18 and 29 years old with acute or convalescent COVID-19. Sequencing was performed on peripheral blood. The CDR3 nucleotides read TGTGCCAGCAGTTACTCGCTAGGGGTACAATCACCCCTCCACTTT. This gives the protein CASSYSLGVQSPLHF.